Each of the 8 T cell receptor beta chains below was sequenced from the same sample in a study of blood T cell repertoires in COVID-19. The table came from immunoSEQ multiplex PCR; TCRdb's copy has only in-frame clones and leaves some out. Among about 190,000 clones, roughly 80% were seen once, and the ten largest hold 4.5% to 6.5%. Sequenced: peripheral blood. The source is a young woman with acute or convalescent COVID-19.

The rearrangement joins TRBV7-3 to TRBJ1-1; D possibly corresponds to TRBD1 (6 bases). The germline V gene encodes CDR1 SGHTA and CDR2 FQGTGA. V was pared by 5 bases and J by 1 base, with 14 bases between. The CDR3 loop spans 15 amino acids. The DNA for the CDR3 is TGTGCCAGCAGCCAGGGGATCGACAGGAACACTGAAGCTTTCTTT. This codes for CASSQGIDRNTEAFF.

The gene calls are TRBV9 and TRBJ1-4, with TRBD1 as a possible D gene (6 bases). Deletions cut 0 bases from V and 5 bases from J, with 11 bases between. The CDR3 length is 15 residues. The germline V gene has CDR1 SGDLS and CDR2 YYNGEE. As DNA, the CDR3 is TGTGCCAGCAGCGTAGCGGAGGGGGGGAATGAAAAACTGTTTTTT. This codes for CASSVAEGGNEKLFF.

This clone was observed a few times. The genes are TRBV27 and TRBJ1-2; no definite D call. Germline CDR1 reads MNHEY; CDR2 reads SMNVEV (reference sequence). This CDR3 has 16 amino acids. Trimming left V 8 bases short and J 0 bases short, with 19 bases between. The CDR3 loop is CASGLDSVAANYGYTF. CDR3 nucleotides: TGTGCCAGCGGCCTTGATAGCGTGGCGGCTAACTATGGCTACACCTTC.

The chain employs TRBV19 and TRBJ1-3; no reliable D call. Germline V lookup: CDR1 LNHDA, CDR2 SQIVND (reference sequence). V dropped 7 bases and J dropped 0 bases, with 13 bases sitting between them. This CDR3 region has 15 residues. The CDR3, as DNA: TGTGCCAGTACACCAGACCGACTCTCTGGAAACACCATATATTTT. It codes for CASTPDRLSGNTIYF.

The rearrangement joins TRBV27 to TRBJ1-5; D call uncertain. CDR3 length: 15 residues. With 6 bases removed from V and 3 bases from J, the gap between germline ends came to 15 bases. Germline values: CDR1 MNHEY, CDR2 SMNVEV (reference sequence). CDR3 protein: CASRTIEVPNQPQHF. Here the CDR3 DNA reads TGTGCCAGCAGAACTATTGAAGTTCCCAATCAGCCCCAGCATTTT.

This chain links TRBV3-1 (or the pseudogene TRBV3-2) with TRBJ2-1, with 7 bases identical to TRBD1. CDR1 is LGHDT, CDR2 YNNKEL, per germline (reference sequence). V was pared by 0 bases and J by 6 bases, with 11 bases of the junction left unmatched. The CDR3 length is 17 residues. CDR3 in amino acids: CASSQDRERGLGNEQFF. The CDR3 nucleotides read TGTGCCAGCAGCCAAGATCGGGAAAGGGGGCTGGGCAATGAGCAGTTCTTC.

DNA of the CDR3: TGTGCCTGGAGTTATGGGGTGGGGAGCACTGAAGCTTTCTTT. Translation: CAWSYGVGSTEAFF. J is TRBJ1-1 and V is TRBV30; D remains ambiguous. The germline CDR1 and CDR2 sequences are GTSNPN and SVGIG (reference sequence). Trimming shortened V by 2 bases and J by 4 bases, and 14 bases separated the two germline ends. The CDR3 length is 14 residues.

This clone showed up just once. The chain carries TRBV5-1 and TRBJ2-7, with a tentative D call TRBD1 (6 bases). V was trimmed by 0 bases and J by 2 bases, leaving 12 bases between them. Germline assignment: CDR1 SGHRS and CDR2 YFSETQ. CDR3 length: 15 amino acids. CDR3 DNA sequence: TGCGCCAGCAGCTTGGAGAGGGGGATTGCCTACGAGCAGTACTTC. Its protein is CASSLERGIAYEQYF.